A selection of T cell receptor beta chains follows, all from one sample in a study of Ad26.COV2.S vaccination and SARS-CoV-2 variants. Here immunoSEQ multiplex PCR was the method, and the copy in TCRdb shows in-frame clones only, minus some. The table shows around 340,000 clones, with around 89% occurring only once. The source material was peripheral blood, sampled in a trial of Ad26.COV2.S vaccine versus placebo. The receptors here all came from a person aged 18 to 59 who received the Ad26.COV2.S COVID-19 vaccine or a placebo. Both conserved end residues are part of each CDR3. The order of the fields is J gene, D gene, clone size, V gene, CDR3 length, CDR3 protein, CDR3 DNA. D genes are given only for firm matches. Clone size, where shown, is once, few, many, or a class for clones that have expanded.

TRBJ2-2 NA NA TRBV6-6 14 CASSYPGTAGELFF TGTGCCAGCAGTTACCCGGGGACCGCCGGGGAGCTGTTTTTT
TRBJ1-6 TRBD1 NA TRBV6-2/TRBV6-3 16 CASSYSTGRGSSPLHF TGTGCCAGCAGTTACTCGACAGGGAGGGGCTCTTCACCCCTCCACTTT
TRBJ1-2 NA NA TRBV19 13 CASSKGTVHGYTF TGTGCCAGTAGTAAGGGGACCGTTCATGGCTACACCTTC
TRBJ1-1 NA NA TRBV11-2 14 CASSLSGQNTEAFF TGTGCCAGCAGCTTATCTGGGCAGAACACTGAAGCTTTCTTT
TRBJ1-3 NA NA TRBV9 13 CASTQEPGNTIYF TGTGCCAGCACACAGGAGCCTGGAAACACCATATATTTT
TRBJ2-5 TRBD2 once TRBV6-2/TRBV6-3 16 CASSWGTSGGGETQYF TGTGCCAGCAGTTGGGGGACTAGCGGTGGGGGAGAGACCCAGTACTTC
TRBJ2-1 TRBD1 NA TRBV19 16 CASSILGQGIYNEQFF TGTGCCAGTAGTATATTAGGACAGGGGATATACAATGAGCAGTTCTTC
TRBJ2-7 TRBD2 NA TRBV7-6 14 CASSLSGGAYEQYF TGTGCCAGCAGCCTGAGCGGGGGGGCCTACGAGCAGTACTTC
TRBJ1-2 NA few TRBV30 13 CAWSVGRGRGYTF TGTGCCTGGAGTGTAGGGAGGGGACGCGGCTACACCTTC
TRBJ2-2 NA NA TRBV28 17 CASSLWHAGTDTGELFF TGTGCCAGCAGTCTTTGGCACGCCGGGACGGACACCGGGGAGCTGTTTTTT
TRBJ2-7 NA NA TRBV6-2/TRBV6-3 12 CASSYSGFEQYF TGTGCCAGCAGTTATTCAGGTTTCGAGCAGTACTTC